Sequencing of this T cell receptor (beta chain) was carried out in a study of T cell responses to AZD1222 COVID-19 vaccine. The study's findings and limits: Sampling that yielded the repertoires occurred only after the peak T cell response. Two AZD1222 administrations were followed by greater Spike-specific TCR breadth and depth. Clonal diversity may have been underestimated, and the donors were mostly white British, with more females than males.

Turning to this clone: Its antigen remains unidentified.

The data were produced by immunoSEQ multiplex PCR, yet TCRdb's version contains in-frame clones alone and is incomplete. Seen here are fewer than 110,000 clones, 87% observed once, and the top ten hold approximately 4.8%. The CDR3 has 13 residues. Per germline, CDR1 SGHRS and CDR2 YFSETQ. The V end was cut by 0 bases, the J end by 4 bases, with 7 bases between. Samples with a second dose at about 4 or about 12 weeks were pooled together. V is TRBV5-1 and J is TRBJ1-1; the D is unclear. This receptor was taken from an adult who received the AZD1222 COVID-19 vaccine. The sample here was peripheral blood, taken 28 days after the second AZD1222 dose. The CDR3 DNA reads as TGCGCCAGCAGCTTGGAGGGTGGCACTGAAGCTTTCTTT. It specifies CASSLEGGTEAFF.